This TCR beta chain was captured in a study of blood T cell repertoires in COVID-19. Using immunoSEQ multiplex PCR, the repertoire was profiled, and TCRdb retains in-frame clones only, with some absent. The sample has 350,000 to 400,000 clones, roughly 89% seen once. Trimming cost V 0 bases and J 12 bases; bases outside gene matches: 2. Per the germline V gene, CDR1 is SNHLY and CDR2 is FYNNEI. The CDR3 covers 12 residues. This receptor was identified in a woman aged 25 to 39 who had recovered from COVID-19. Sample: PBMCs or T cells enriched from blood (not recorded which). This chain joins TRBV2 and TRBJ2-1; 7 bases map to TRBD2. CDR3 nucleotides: TGTGCCAGCAGTGAAGCGGGAGGGACGCAGTTCTTC. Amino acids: CASSEAGGTQFF.